The clone carrying this T cell receptor (beta chain) has a handful of counts. As yet, its antigen is unknown. V was pared by 4 bases and J by 8 bases, with 19 bases between. The CDR3 has 15 residues. In germline, CDR1 is SGHRS, CDR2 YFSETQ. The data originate from a study of Graves' ophthalmopathy and Graves' hyperthyroidism. Points from the study as a whole: A roughly 76% specificity and around 88% sensitivity were achieved by a 13-signature model that separated ophthalmopathy from stable hyperthyroidism.

Amplified TCR beta CDR3 regions were obtained using RNA transcripts as template. HTBI primers primed a first-round RT-PCR, and a second-round multiplex PCR followed. In TCRdb, the multiplex PCR reads were re-called with MiXCR into one record per CDR3 protein. The repertoire holds 300,000 to 500,000 distinct CDR3 sequences, with 15% to 19% as singletons. Included hyperthyroidism patients were aged 18 to 65 and newly diagnosed (under 2 months' duration). Uncontrolled infections, other autoimmune diseases, pregnancy or lactation barred patients from enrollment. Sequenced input: peripheral blood. The rearrangement links TRBV5-1 to TRBJ1-5, with a possible D match to TRBD1 (5 bases). The clonotype comes from a woman under 30 with stable Graves' hyperthyroidism. The DNA of the CDR3 is TGCGCCAGCAGCCCGTCGACAGACCCAACGGAGCCCCAGCATTTT. Encoded protein: CASSPSTDPTEPQHF.